These T cell receptor beta chains were read from a single sample in a study of T cell changes during pregnancy in multiple sclerosis. Assay: immunoSEQ multiplex PCR; the TCRdb copy retains only in-frame clones and omits some. Of about 89,000 clones listed, around 90% are singletons. Sequenced here: peripheral blood, sampled after pregnancy. The receptor set was obtained from a female donor in good health, enrolled as a control in a pregnancy study. Each CDR3 is given with its conserved first and last residue.

v_call: TRBV15
cdr3_aa: CATSRDNTFYGYTF

v_call: TRBV7-9
cdr3_aa: CASTPGQGNYEQYF

v_call: TRBV5-1
cdr3_aa: CASSLVSGANYGYTF

v_call: TRBV2
cdr3_aa: CASSEEAISSYEQYF

v_call: TRBV5-1
cdr3_aa: CASSWGQGENIQYF

v_call: TRBV27
cdr3_aa: CASSFNRAYYGYTF

v_call: TRBV27
cdr3_aa: CASSNRRGMAEAFF

v_call: TRBV4-1
cdr3_aa: CASSQTAWEGGYSNQPQHF

v_call: TRBV10-3
cdr3_aa: CAISESLAGGYNEQFF

v_call: TRBV5-1
cdr3_aa: CASSLLSYIYNEQFF

v_call: TRBV6-1
cdr3_aa: CASSERGISEQFF

v_call: TRBV9
cdr3_aa: CASSVAEGDTEAFF

v_call: TRBV15
cdr3_aa: CATSRDTLNSYEQYF

v_call: TRBV5-1
cdr3_aa: CASRRGGESTEAFF

v_call: TRBV7-2
cdr3_aa: CASSLGGSGASYEQYF

v_call: TRBV19
cdr3_aa: CASSILLGGTDTQYF

v_call: TRBV5-6
cdr3_aa: CASSLLPGEFYGYTF

v_call: TRBV6-1
cdr3_aa: CASVGGRNQPQHF

v_call: TRBV5-1
cdr3_aa: CASSADGGSAEKLFF

v_call: TRBV27
cdr3_aa: CASGGQGDAQYF

v_call: TRBV6-6
cdr3_aa: CASTMTSNTEAFF

v_call: TRBV27
cdr3_aa: CASSLWASGGFETQYF

v_call: TRBV19
cdr3_aa: CASRNRGGTEAFF

v_call: TRBV28
cdr3_aa: CASSLPVYQPQHF

v_call: TRBV2
cdr3_aa: CASSVGIPSYNEQFF

v_call: TRBV11-2
cdr3_aa: CASSPRDPGTSRFF